This TCR beta chain derives from a study of T cells in Graves' hyperthyroidism and ophthalmopathy. Study in general: Peripheral blood was taken when the disease was first diagnosed, before any treatment began.

Patients showing uncontrolled infection, other autoimmune disease, pregnancy or lactation were ineligible. Amplification targeted TCR beta CDR3 regions from RNA transcripts. TCR CDR3 underwent first-round RT-PCR with the HTBI primer set. TCRdb passed the multiplex PCR reads through MiXCR, listing each CDR3 protein once. The repertoire holds 300,000 to 450,000 distinct CDR3 sequences, just under 15% seen once, with roughly 33% in the top ten. Points from the study as a whole: Classification by a 13 V-J model distinguished ophthalmopathy from stable hyperthyroidism. Ophthalmopathy prediction by the model preceded onset by a median approximately six months.

Comment on this clonotype: Its specificity is unknown.

Germline CDR1 and CDR2: SGHVS and FQNEAQ. The CDR3 runs to 13 residues. V gave up 5 bases and J gave up 7 bases, with 12 bases separating them. Sequencing was carried out using blood. The V and J genes are TRBV7-8 and TRBJ2-1; possible D gene TRBD1, 5 bases. This receptor was obtained from a young woman with Graves' hyperthyroidism. CDR3: CASSPGYENEQFF. The CDR3 coding sequence is TGTGCCAGCAGCCCAGGGTACGAAAATGAGCAGTTCTTC.